These 27 T cell receptor beta chains were sequenced from one sample in a study of T cells expressing NK-cell markers. TCRdb re-called the 5' RACE reads and gives one entry per CDR3 protein, without DNA. The repertoire table contains almost 450,000 distinct CDR3 sequences. Sequences were obtained from blood T cells: a sorted CD56 or NKG2C T cell subset, CD4+ or CD8+ T cells, or bulk PBMC T cells (not recorded which). The receptors stem from a woman between 18 and 75 years old in good health.

The chain employs TRBV25-1 and TRBJ2-5; the TRBD1 assignment by TCRdb is unverifiable without DNA. Germline V CDR1 and CDR2: MGHDK, SYGVNS. This CDR3 is 15 amino acids long. This CDR3 reads CASSDPDRFLETQYF.

V is TRBV29-1 and J is TRBJ2-1; the TRBD1 assignment by TCRdb is unverifiable without DNA. Germline CDR1 reads SQVTM; CDR2 reads ANQGSEA. The CDR3 length is 14 residues. The CDR3 reads CSVKREGDYNEQFF.

The gene calls are TRBV5-6 and TRBJ2-2; TCRdb indicates TRBD1, and absent DNA this call remains unverified. CDR1 SGHDT and CDR2 YYEEEE come from the germline V gene. The CDR3 loop spans 16 amino acids. The CDR3 reads CASSETTGGHTGELFF.

V usage is TRBV12-3 or TRBV12-4 and J usage is TRBJ2-3; without DNA, the TCRdb call of TRBD1 cannot be checked. The CDR3 spans 15 residues. CDR3 sequence: CASHPRGREIDTQYF.

The chain employs TRBV7-3 and TRBJ2-5. The CDR3 has 16 residues. Germline assignment: CDR1 SGHTA and CDR2 FQGTGA. CDR3 sequence reads: CASSLWAKPKEETQYF.

The chain is built from TRBV19 and TRBJ1-5; TCRdb reports TRBD1, a call that lacks DNA to check it against. CDR1 and CDR2 (germline): LNHDA, SQIVND (reference sequence). The CDR3 runs 12 residues. The CDR3: CASSAGVQPQHF.

The V call is TRBV10-2, the J call TRBJ1-2; absent DNA, TCRdb's TRBD1 call cannot be checked. Germline assignment: CDR1 WSHSY and CDR2 SAAADI. The CDR3 extends over 14 amino acids. The CDR3 sequence: CASKFGSGDYGYTF.

V and J are TRBV20-1 and TRBJ2-1; TCRdb designates TRBD1, a call that cannot be tested without DNA. Looked up from germline, CDR1 is DFQATT and CDR2 is SNEGSKA (reference sequence). CDR3 length: 17 amino acids. The CDR3 region is CSARDLEGQGAYNEQFF.

This chain uses TRBV9 with TRBJ2-5; lacking DNA, the TRBD1 call made by TCRdb goes unchecked. Germline V CDR1 and CDR2: SGDLS, YYNGEE. This CDR3 comprises 15 residues. The CDR3 loop is CASSVDHGGEETQYF.

The rearrangement joins TRBV27 to TRBJ2-7. This CDR3 has 13 residues. Germline V lookup: CDR1 MNHEY, CDR2 SMNVEV (reference sequence). The CDR3 loop reads CASSPGGPYEQYF.

CDR3 amino acids: CATLAAWDEQFF. V usage is TRBV27 and J usage is TRBJ2-1; TCRdb indicates TRBD2, and absent DNA this call remains unverified. Germline values: CDR1 MNHEY, CDR2 SMNVEV (reference sequence). CDR3 length equals 12 residues.

The chain employs TRBV13 and TRBJ2-3. This CDR3 region has 15 residues. The germline V gene has CDR1 PRHDT and CDR2 FYEKMQ (reference sequence). CDR3 residues: CASSRASGGTDTQYF.

V is TRBV20-1 and J is TRBJ1-3; TCRdb lists TRBD1, though no DNA is available to test this call. The CDR3 is 13 amino acids. Germline lookup yields CDR1 DFQATT and CDR2 SNEGSKA (reference sequence). The chain's CDR3 is CSASLTVGDTIYF.

The rearrangement joins TRBV19 to TRBJ2-7; TCRdb's D gene call, TRBD2, goes unchecked for lack of DNA. Germline V gene data show CDR1 as LNHDA and CDR2 as SQIVND (reference sequence). This CDR3 comprises 14 residues. The CDR3 sequence is CASNRGTSAYEQYF.

V and J are TRBV27 and TRBJ1-1. Germline V CDR1 and CDR2: MNHEY, SMNVEV (reference sequence). CDR3 length: 15 amino acids. CDR3 amino acids: CASRNGGGRWTEAFF.

The J gene is TRBJ1-2, the V gene TRBV28; the TRBD1 assignment by TCRdb is unverifiable without DNA. The CDR3 runs 13 residues. The V gene's germline CDR1 is MDHEN and CDR2 SYDVKM. The CDR3 loop reads CASSFGQAYGYTF.

V gene TRBV11-2 combines with J gene TRBJ1-4. Per germline, CDR1 SGHAT and CDR2 FQNNGV. The CDR3 is 13 residues long. The CDR3 region is CASSGSFNEKLFF.

The genes are TRBV27 and TRBJ2-1; with no DNA, the TCRdb D assignment of TRBD2 cannot be verified. The CDR3 has 17 residues. Germline V lookup: CDR1 MNHEY, CDR2 SMNVEV (reference sequence). This CDR3 is CASSGGLGRALYNEQFF.

The J gene is TRBJ2-1, the V gene TRBV12-3 or TRBV12-4; absent DNA, TCRdb's TRBD1 call cannot be checked. The CDR3 has 15 amino acids. CDR3 in amino acids: CASTPQGFKNNEQFF.

V usage is TRBV4-3 and J usage is TRBJ2-1; TCRdb gives TRBD1 as the D gene, but with no DNA this cannot be confirmed. This CDR3 spans 14 amino acids. Germline V gives CDR1 LGHNA, CDR2 YSLEER. CDR3: CASSAGTGDSEQFF.

The CDR3 sequence: CARKTSGEPNEQFF. The chain uses TRBV19 and TRBJ2-1; TCRdb gives TRBD2 as the D gene, but with no DNA this cannot be confirmed. CDR3 length: 14 amino acids. Germline lookup yields CDR1 LNHDA and CDR2 SQIVND (reference sequence).

The chain uses TRBV4-1 and TRBJ2-1; absent DNA, TCRdb's TRBD2 call cannot be checked. Germline V gene data show CDR1 as MGHRA and CDR2 as YSYEKL. This CDR3 has 17 amino acids. CDR3 protein: CASSQAVAGGIYNEQFF.

V usage is TRBV20-1 and J usage is TRBJ2-1; TCRdb calls TRBD1, which cannot be checked without DNA. The CDR3 has 16 amino acids. Germline loops: CDR1 DFQATT, CDR2 SNEGSKA (reference sequence). This CDR3 reads CSASAGSGPRGDEQFF.

V usage is TRBV28 and J usage is TRBJ1-2; TCRdb proposes TRBD1, but this gene call is untestable without DNA. The CDR3 length is 15 residues. In germline, CDR1 is MDHEN, CDR2 SYDVKM. CDR3 residues: CASSLTPGIAYGYTF.

The V call is TRBV5-1, the J call TRBJ1-1. CDR3 size: 14 residues. CDR1 is SGHRS, CDR2 YFSETQ, per germline. Here the CDR3 reads CASSHGSMNTEAFF.

The chain uses TRBV4-3 and TRBJ2-1; the TCRdb call, TRBD1, lacks DNA for checking. CDR1 and CDR2 (germline): LGHNA, YSLEER. This CDR3 has 15 residues. The CDR3 spells CASSQDRGLDNEQFF.

The chain is built from TRBV5-1 and TRBJ2-1; checking the TCRdb D call of TRBD2 is not possible without DNA. Germline CDR1 reads SGHRS; CDR2 reads YFSETQ. The CDR3 is 16 amino acids. The CDR3 spells CASSSLLGPAYNEQFF.